This is a list of T cell receptor beta chains from one sample in a study of early T cells in non-severe SARS-CoV-2 infection. TCRdb fed the 5' RACE reads into MiXCR, producing one record per CDR3 protein. The sample yields roughly 77,000 distinct CDR3 sequences, 12% seen once. Material: whole blood. These receptor sequences come from an adult who was a healthcare worker with PCR-confirmed SARS-CoV-2 infection or an uninfected control (not recorded which). The CDR3 runs from the conserved cysteine through the conserved F or W. D genes are given only for firm matches. Some rows mark clone size as missing; the rest say once, few, many or name a class of expanded clone.

size: many
D: .
J: TRBJ2-5
V: TRBV12-3/TRBV12-4
DNA: TGTGCCAGCAGTCAACAGGTTCGAGAGGCCCAGTACTTC
CDR3: CASSQQVREAQYF

size: .
D: .
J: TRBJ2-1
V: TRBV7-9
DNA: TGTGCCAGCAGCTTAGTACAGAACAATGAGCAGTTCTTC
CDR3: CASSLVQNNEQFF

size: .
D: TRBD1
J: TRBJ1-6
V: TRBV7-9
DNA: TGTGCCAGCAGCTTAGGGACAGGGGATTCACCCCTCCACTTT
CDR3: CASSLGTGDSPLHF

size: .
D: .
J: TRBJ2-3
V: TRBV20-1
DNA: TGCAGTGCTAGTGGGCTGACTCCAGATACGCAGTATTTT
CDR3: CSASGLTPDTQYF

size: many
D: .
J: TRBJ2-7
V: TRBV7-9
DNA: TGTGCCAGCAGCCCACTTTTAGGCAATTATGAGAGGAGCTACGAGCAGTACTTC
CDR3: CASSPLLGNYERSYEQYF

size: few
D: .
J: TRBJ1-5
V: TRBV11-2
DNA: TGTGCCAGCAGCCCGGGGGGTTGGCAGCCCCAGCATTTT
CDR3: CASSPGGWQPQHF

size: few
D: .
J: TRBJ2-6
V: TRBV29-1
DNA: TGCAGCGTGACCGGGTTCTCTGGGGCCAACGTCCTGACTTTC
CDR3: CSVTGFSGANVLTF

size: few
D: TRBD1
J: TRBJ2-1
V: TRBV10-3
DNA: TGTGCCATCAGTCCTGTACAGGGGGCGCGAAGCGAGCAGTTCTTC
CDR3: CAISPVQGARSEQFF

size: .
D: TRBD1
J: TRBJ1-2
V: TRBV7-2
DNA: TGTGCCAGCAGCTCCGGACAGGGGGCAGGCTATGGCTACACCTTC
CDR3: CASSSGQGAGYGYTF

size: once
D: .
J: TRBJ2-7
V: TRBV29-1
DNA: TGCAGCGTTGAAGGCGGTCGGGGGCCGAGGTACGAGCAGTACTTC
CDR3: CSVEGGRGPRYEQYF

size: .
D: .
J: TRBJ2-7
V: TRBV6-5
DNA: TGTGCCAGCAGTTACGGCAGCGAGCAGTACTTC
CDR3: CASSYGSEQYF

size: few
D: TRBD1
J: TRBJ2-7
V: TRBV2
DNA: TGTGCCAGCAGTATCCGGACAGGGGCGAGCGAGCAGTACTTC
CDR3: CASSIRTGASEQYF

size: many
D: .
J: TRBJ2-6
V: TRBV12-3/TRBV12-4
DNA: TGTGCCAGCAGTTCCAGGGGGGCTGGGGCCAACGTCCTGACTTTC
CDR3: CASSSRGAGANVLTF

size: .
D: .
J: TRBJ2-7
V: TRBV4-1
DNA: TGCGCCAGCAGCCAAGATCGACGGGGTTCCTACGAGCAGTACTTC
CDR3: CASSQDRRGSYEQYF

size: many
D: .
J: TRBJ2-5
V: TRBV11-2
DNA: TGTGCCAGCAGGATGACCCTAGACCAAGAGACCCAGTACTTC
CDR3: CASRMTLDQETQYF

size: many
D: .
J: TRBJ2-3
V: TRBV7-8
DNA: TGTGCCAGCAGCTTAAACTGGGGGACGGATACGCAGTATTTT
CDR3: CASSLNWGTDTQYF

size: many
D: TRBD1
J: TRBJ2-1
V: TRBV5-1
DNA: TGCGCCAGGGGACAGTACAATGAGCAGTTCTTC
CDR3: CARGQYNEQFF

size: many
D: TRBD1
J: TRBJ1-5
V: TRBV20-1
DNA: TGCAGTGCTGAATACAGGGGCAGCCAGCCCCAGCATTTT
CDR3: CSAEYRGSQPQHF

size: .
D: TRBD1
J: TRBJ1-2
V: TRBV18
DNA: TGTGCCAGCTCACCACAGAGGAGCGGGACAGTCGCTAACTATGGCTACACCTTC
CDR3: CASSPQRSGTVANYGYTF

size: .
D: .
J: TRBJ2-7
V: TRBV7-8
DNA: TGTGCCAGCAGCTTAGCGTTCGGAGAGGCTGGCCGCGCCGAGCAGTACTTC
CDR3: CASSLAFGEAGRAEQYF

size: .
D: .
J: TRBJ2-7
V: TRBV20-1
DNA: TGCAGTGCCCTTTCGACCTACGAGCAGTACTTC
CDR3: CSALSTYEQYF

size: .
D: .
J: TRBJ2-1
V: TRBV6-5
DNA: TGTGCCAGCAGTTACCCCCCCGGTCAGCCCCAAAGCTCCTACAATGAGCAGTTCTTC
CDR3: CASSYPPGQPQSSYNEQFF

size: many
D: .
J: TRBJ1-2
V: TRBV6-5
DNA: TGTGCCAGCAGTTACGGGCGGGGGCCTCTGGGCTATGGCTACACCTTC
CDR3: CASSYGRGPLGYGYTF

size: .
D: .
J: TRBJ2-3
V: TRBV4-1
DNA: TGCGCCAGCAGCTCAAGCGAAGGGGTGGAAGATACGCAGTATTTT
CDR3: CASSSSEGVEDTQYF

size: many
D: .
J: TRBJ2-7
V: TRBV29-1
DNA: TGCAGCGTTGAGAAGGGGAATGGGCACGAGCAGTACTTC
CDR3: CSVEKGNGHEQYF

size: many
D: .
J: TRBJ1-2
V: TRBV4-1
DNA: TGCGCCAGCAGCCAAGCCCGCTCCAGGGTTCCCTATGGCTACACCTTC
CDR3: CASSQARSRVPYGYTF

size: few
D: .
J: TRBJ2-6
V: TRBV23-1
DNA: TGCGCCAGCAGTCAGAGGCCTTGCTCTGGGGCCAACGTCCTGACTTTC
CDR3: CASSQRPCSGANVLTF

size: many
D: TRBD1
J: TRBJ2-5
V: TRBV7-2
DNA: TGTGCCAGCACCGACCCGACAGGGTCTGGGGAGACCCAGTACTTC
CDR3: CASTDPTGSGETQYF

size: .
D: TRBD1
J: TRBJ1-1
V: TRBV30
DNA: TGTGCCTACGGACAGGGGATCGGCACTGAAGCTTTCTTT
CDR3: CAYGQGIGTEAFF

size: many
D: .
J: TRBJ2-3
V: TRBV10-3
DNA: TGTGCCACCTGCCTGGGGTCTAGCACAGATACGCAGTATTTT
CDR3: CATCLGSSTDTQYF

size: few
D: TRBD2
J: TRBJ2-2
V: TRBV3-1
DNA: TGTGCCAGCAGCTCCGGGACTAGTGTTTCCGGGGAGCTGTTTTTT
CDR3: CASSSGTSVSGELFF

size: .
D: .
J: TRBJ2-7
V: TRBV5-1
DNA: TGCGCCAGCAGCTTGTGGGCCTCCAGGGAGCAGTACTTC
CDR3: CASSLWASREQYF

size: many
D: TRBD1
J: TRBJ2-1
V: TRBV7-3
DNA: TGTGCCAGCAGCTTTATTCCGGTGACAGGGGCCAATGAGCAGTTCTTC
CDR3: CASSFIPVTGANEQFF

size: many
D: TRBD2
J: TRBJ2-1
V: TRBV6-2/TRBV6-3
DNA: TGTGCCAGCAGTTACCGGGGGACTAGCGGGGACAAAAGCTCCTACAATGAGCAGTTCTTC
CDR3: CASSYRGTSGDKSSYNEQFF

size: .
D: .
J: TRBJ2-3
V: TRBV24-1
DNA: TGTGCCACCAGTGATCACGGCGGCAGTGCGGATACGCAGTATTTT
CDR3: CATSDHGGSADTQYF

size: .
D: .
J: TRBJ2-7
V: TRBV6-6
DNA: TGTGCCAGCAGTACCGGAATCCAGGGGAGCGAGCAGTACTTC
CDR3: CASSTGIQGSEQYF

size: .
D: .
J: TRBJ2-1
V: TRBV7-2
DNA: TGTGCCAGCATGCGTAAAGGGATTTACAATGAGCAGTTCTTC
CDR3: CASMRKGIYNEQFF

size: .
D: .
J: TRBJ1-1
V: TRBV25-1
DNA: TGTGCCAGCAGGGACACCATGAACACTGAAGCTTTCTTT
CDR3: CASRDTMNTEAFF

size: few
D: .
J: TRBJ1-2
V: TRBV27
DNA: TGTGCCAGCAGCCCTCAGGACCACTCTAACTATGGCTACACCTTC
CDR3: CASSPQDHSNYGYTF

size: many
D: .
J: TRBJ2-5
V: TRBV3-1
DNA: TGTGCCAGCAGCCAAGGGACAGCTTTTTCCAGAGGCCAGTACTTC
CDR3: CASSQGTAFSRGQYF

size: .
D: .
J: TRBJ2-7
V: TRBV5-4
DNA: TGTGCCAGCAGCTTGGGACTAGGGGGCTACGAGCAGTACTTC
CDR3: CASSLGLGGYEQYF

size: few
D: .
J: TRBJ2-3
V: TRBV11-2
DNA: TGTGCCAGCAGGCTCACAGATACGCAGTATTTT
CDR3: CASRLTDTQYF

size: .
D: .
J: TRBJ2-7
V: TRBV30
DNA: TGTGCCTGGAGTAGGATAGCGAGCGCCTACGAGCAGTACTTC
CDR3: CAWSRIASAYEQYF

size: few
D: TRBD2
J: TRBJ2-1
V: TRBV4-2
DNA: TGTGCCAGCAGCCAAGTGGGGGGAGGGAGCAATGAGCAGTTCTTC
CDR3: CASSQVGGGSNEQFF

size: many
D: .
J: TRBJ1-5
V: TRBV7-2
DNA: TGTGCCAGCAGCCCTTCTGGATCAACGCTTAGTCAGCCCCAGCATTTT
CDR3: CASSPSGSTLSQPQHF